The 10 T cell receptor beta chains given below trace back to one sample, sequenced in a study of blood T cell repertoires in COVID-19. The table came from immunoSEQ multiplex PCR; TCRdb's copy has only in-frame clones and leaves some out. The table records fewer than 50,000 clones, roughly 75% of them present only once. The sample comprised peripheral blood. The receptors shown here come from a man older than 75 with active or convalescent COVID-19.

V usage is TRBV6-4 and J usage is TRBJ2-5, with TRBD2 identical over 7 bases. This CDR3 spans 17 amino acids. Germline V gives CDR1 MRHNA, CDR2 SNTAGT. V lost 8 bases to trimming and J lost 2 bases; unmatched junction nucleotides: 17. As DNA, the CDR3 is TGTGCCAGCGGCCCCACCCCGGCTAGCGGACTACAAGAGACCCAGTACTTC. This codes for CASGPTPASGLQETQYF.

The J gene is TRBJ1-5, the V gene TRBV6-5, with D possibly TRBD1 on 5 matching bases. Trimming took off 0 bases at V and 7 bases at J, with 10 bases between the two ends. Germline V gives CDR1 MNHEY, CDR2 SVGAGI. The CDR3 runs 14 residues. CDR3 residues: CASSYSQGEQPQHF. The CDR3 coding sequence is TGTGCCAGCAGTTACTCTCAGGGTGAACAGCCCCAGCATTTT.

The rearrangement joins TRBV5-1 to TRBJ2-2, with D perhaps matching TRBD2 (6 bases). The V and J ends lost 0 bases and 6 bases respectively, with 9 bases between them. Germline V CDR1 and CDR2: SGHRS, YFSETQ. The CDR3 runs to 14 residues. This CDR3 is CASSLDTSPGELFF. The CDR3 DNA is TGCGCCAGCAGCTTGGACACTAGCCCCGGGGAGCTGTTTTTT.

This clone was recorded only once. The rearrangement links TRBV5-4 to TRBJ2-1, with D maybe TRBD2 (5 bases). There are 15 residues in the CDR3. Germline CDR1 SGHNT, CDR2 YYREEE (reference sequence). V was trimmed by 0 bases and J by 3 bases, leaving 10 bases between them. CDR3 amino acids: CASSLGASFYNEQFF. In DNA form, the CDR3 reads TGTGCCAGCAGCTTGGGGGCTAGCTTCTACAATGAGCAGTTCTTC.

The CDR3 nucleotides read TGTGCCAGCAATACTCGACTCGGGGGGTATGAGCAGTTCTTC. This translates into CASNTRLGGYEQFF. The chain recombines TRBV6-5 with TRBJ2-1, with 7 bases matching TRBD2. The germline CDR1 and CDR2 sequences are MNHEY and SVGAGI. V lost 7 bases to trimming and J lost 8 bases; unmatched junction nucleotides: 11. The CDR3 totals 14 residues.

This clone appeared a few times. The chain recombines TRBV27 with TRBJ2-1; D is perhaps TRBD1 (6 bases). CDR1 and CDR2 (germline): MNHEY, SMNVEV (reference sequence). This CDR3 spans 14 amino acids. Trimming pared 0 bases from V and 7 bases from J, leaving 10 bases between. CDR3 protein: CASSLSTGLNEQFF. DNA of the CDR3: TGTGCCAGCAGTTTATCCACAGGGCTAAATGAGCAGTTCTTC.

This clone was seen a handful of times. V and J are TRBV5-6 and TRBJ1-5; weak D call: TRBD1 (6 bases). V was cut by 4 bases and J by 4 bases, with 15 bases left in between. CDR1 and CDR2 from the germline V gene are SGHDT and YYEEEE. CDR3 length: 15 amino acids. The CDR3 region has the DNA TGTGCCAGCAGCCTCCGGACAGCTATTAATCAGCCCCAGCATTTT. This translates into CASSLRTAINQPQHF.

The gene calls are TRBV2 and TRBJ1-4, with a weak D call TRBD1 (6 bases). The germline CDR1 and CDR2 sequences are SNHLY and FYNNEI. The CDR3 totals 13 residues. V was shortened by 11 bases and J by 10 bases, with 20 bases between the two germline ends. CDR3 residues: CAAGGGSPGKLFF. For the CDR3, the DNA is TGTGCCGCCGGCGGGGGCTCACCTGGAAAACTGTTTTTT.

The chain has TRBV24-1 and TRBJ2-3, with 9 bases matching TRBD1. This CDR3 has 15 residues. Trimming removed 3 bases from V and 4 bases from J; junction bases left unmatched: 4. The germline V gene has CDR1 KGHDR and CDR2 SFDVKD. The DNA of the CDR3 is TGTGCCACCAGTGATCCACAGGGGGCAGCAGATACGCAGTATTTT. It encodes CATSDPQGAADTQYF.

V is TRBV2 and J is TRBJ2-5; no reliable D call. Germline V gene sequence: CDR1 SNHLY, CDR2 FYNNEI. This CDR3 is built from 12 residues. Trimming shortened V by 4 bases and J by 5 bases, and 8 bases separated the two germline ends. CDR3 amino acids: CASSVLGETQYF. DNA for the CDR3: TGTGCCAGCAGTGTGCTTGGCGAGACCCAGTACTTC.